This T cell receptor (beta chain) was sequenced during a study of Ad26.COV2.S vaccination and SARS-CoV-2 variants. Study results and limitations: A substantial breadth of spike-specific CD8+ and CD4+ T cell responses after vaccination has been reported. There was a possibility that the TCR breadth and depth analyses underestimated total T cell responses. Comparability of non-spike TCR breadth was observed across vaccine and placebo recipients.

Treatment noted: 15 to 20 received Ad26.COV2.S at low or high dose, single or two shots; roughly 5 received placebo; per-sample allocation not given. Samples came from day 63 after the first vaccine or placebo injection. Immunization relied on an Ad26 vector, which expressed Wuhan-strain SARS-CoV-2 spike. Profiling relied on immunoSEQ multiplex PCR, and the TCRdb table lists in-frame clones only, not all of them. The data contain about 480,000 clones, approximately 88% of them singletons. Notes on this clone: What it binds is not known.

The clonotype comes from a person aged 18-60 years who received the Ad26.COV2.S COVID-19 vaccine or a placebo. The sequencing here drew on peripheral blood, taken in a trial of Ad26.COV2.S vaccine versus placebo.

For the CDR3, the DNA is TGTGCCAGCAGGGCGACCTACGAGCAGTACTTC. It yields the protein CASRATYEQYF. The V and J genes are TRBV6-5 and TRBJ2-7; D not certain. The CDR3 has 11 amino acids. V was shortened by 6 bases and J by 2 bases, with 5 bases between the two germline ends. From germline, CDR1 is MNHEY and CDR2 SVGAGI.